The clone carrying this TCR beta chain was found once. Its matching antigen is unknown. The data derive from a study of STAT3 mutations in large granular lymphocyte leukemia. The data were produced by immunoSEQ multiplex PCR, yet TCRdb's version contains in-frame clones alone and is incomplete. The sample yields approximately 43,000 clones, approximately 78% seen once. General study points: Every T-LGLL patient had at least one immunodominant TCRbeta clonotype. In some patients, a small highly pathogenic clone possibly went undetected. After therapy, about 35% of the 18 patients switched clonotypes, all new clones STAT3 wild type.

The CDR3 extends over 15 amino acids. CDR1 is MNHEY, CDR2 SVGAGI, per germline. Trimming cost V 5 bases and J 3 bases; bases outside gene matches: 8. This rearrangement joins TRBV6-5 to TRBJ1-1, with 8 bases lining up with TRBD1. This clonotype was obtained from a human donor with T large granular lymphocyte leukemia. Some clones in this sample may be carry-over from other donors' samples. The source material was PBMCs. CDR3 coding DNA: TGTGCCAGCAGTGCAGGGGGCTCGGGTTACACTGAAGCTTTCTTT. Protein product: CASSAGGSGYTEAFF.